The rows below give T cell receptor beta chains drawn from one sample of a study of shared T cell receptors in the human thymus. Clones were read by immunoSEQ multiplex PCR, and TCRdb kept only the in-frame ones, dropping some. Seen here are about 380,000 clones, approximately 95% observed once, and the top ten hold roughly 0.02%. Sequenced input: thymocytes. The receptors here all came from a human donor. CDR3s include the opening cysteine and the closing phenylalanine or tryptophan. D genes are given only for firm matches. A row's size may be missing; if present it is once, few, many or a size class.

j_call: TRBJ2-4; d_call: .; v_call: TRBV5-1; clone_size: .; cdr3_aa: CASSLGVGWEAKNIQYF; cdr3_nt: TGCGCCAGCAGCTTGGGGGTGGGATGGGAGGCCAAAAACATTCAGTACTTC
j_call: TRBJ2-1; d_call: .; v_call: TRBV10-2; clone_size: once; cdr3_aa: CASSGFGSNYNEQFF; cdr3_nt: TGCGCCAGCAGTGGTTTCGGGTCCAACTACAATGAGCAGTTCTTC
j_call: TRBJ2-1; d_call: .; v_call: TRBV7-2; clone_size: .; cdr3_aa: CASSLVVKRKQFF; cdr3_nt: TGTGCCAGCAGCTTAGTAGTCAAGCGGAAGCAGTTCTTC
j_call: TRBJ2-7; d_call: TRBD2; v_call: TRBV11-2; clone_size: .; cdr3_aa: CASSLEREPTYEQYF; cdr3_nt: TGTGCCAGCAGCTTAGAGCGGGAGCCTACCTACGAGCAGTACTTC
j_call: TRBJ1-1; d_call: TRBD1; v_call: TRBV28; clone_size: once; cdr3_aa: CASSWDRWDTEAFF; cdr3_nt: TGTGCCAGCAGTTGGGACAGGTGGGACACTGAAGCTTTCTTT
j_call: TRBJ2-4; d_call: .; v_call: TRBV6-4; clone_size: .; cdr3_aa: CASSDPGRGVNIQYF; cdr3_nt: TGTGCCAGCAGTGACCCAGGCAGGGGGGTCAACATTCAGTACTTC
j_call: TRBJ1-1; d_call: .; v_call: TRBV30; clone_size: few; cdr3_aa: CAWSRELFNTEAFF; cdr3_nt: TGTGCCTGGAGTAGGGAGCTTTTTAACACTGAAGCTTTCTTT
j_call: TRBJ1-2; d_call: TRBD1; v_call: TRBV27; clone_size: .; cdr3_aa: CASSVGGQVAYGYTF; cdr3_nt: TGTGCCAGCAGTGTCGGCGGACAGGTCGCATATGGCTACACCTTC
j_call: TRBJ2-2; d_call: .; v_call: TRBV21-1; clone_size: .; cdr3_aa: CASSKFQGGNTGELFF; cdr3_nt: TGTGCCAGCAGCAAATTTCAGGGCGGGAACACCGGGGAGCTGTTTTTT
j_call: TRBJ2-2; d_call: TRBD2; v_call: TRBV27; clone_size: .; cdr3_aa: CASRRLAGDIRELFF; cdr3_nt: TGTGCCAGCAGGCGACTAGCGGGGGATATACGGGAGCTGTTTTTT
j_call: TRBJ1-2; d_call: TRBD1; v_call: TRBV27; clone_size: .; cdr3_aa: CASRNSGTGGDGYTF; cdr3_nt: TGTGCCAGCAGGAACTCCGGGACAGGGGGCGATGGCTACACCTTC
j_call: TRBJ2-6; d_call: .; v_call: TRBV30; clone_size: .; cdr3_aa: CAWSVRRPLANVLTF; cdr3_nt: TGTGCCTGGAGTGTTCGGCGGCCCTTGGCCAACGTCCTGACTTTC
j_call: TRBJ2-1; d_call: .; v_call: TRBV5-1; clone_size: .; cdr3_aa: CASSLDLQFHEQFF; cdr3_nt: TGCGCCAGCAGCTTGGACTTACAGTTCCATGAGCAGTTCTTC
j_call: TRBJ2-7; d_call: .; v_call: TRBV5-4; clone_size: .; cdr3_aa: CASSLEQGDIYEQYF; cdr3_nt: TGTGCCAGCAGCTTGGAGCAGGGAGATATCTACGAGCAGTACTTC
j_call: TRBJ2-1; d_call: .; v_call: TRBV2; clone_size: .; cdr3_aa: CANSPRGSYNEQFF; cdr3_nt: TGTGCCAACTCCCCCCGCGGTAGCTACAATGAGCAGTTCTTC
j_call: TRBJ1-5; d_call: .; v_call: TRBV30; clone_size: few; cdr3_aa: CAWSPDSNQPQHF; cdr3_nt: TGTGCCTGGAGTCCTGATAGCAATCAGCCCCAGCATTTT
j_call: TRBJ1-4; d_call: .; v_call: TRBV28; clone_size: .; cdr3_aa: CASSLTGGAINEKLFF; cdr3_nt: TGTGCCAGCAGTCTCACCGGGGGGGCCATTAATGAAAAACTGTTTTTT
j_call: TRBJ2-3; d_call: .; v_call: TRBV29-1; clone_size: .; cdr3_aa: CSVEYSPPTGRSTDTQYF; cdr3_nt: TGCAGCGTTGAATACTCCCCTCCGACAGGCCGGAGCACAGATACGCAGTATTTT
j_call: TRBJ2-1; d_call: TRBD2; v_call: TRBV9; clone_size: few; cdr3_aa: CASSVVWASGHNEQFF; cdr3_nt: TGTGCCAGCAGCGTAGTCTGGGCTAGCGGGCACAATGAGCAGTTCTTC
j_call: TRBJ2-7; d_call: TRBD1; v_call: TRBV27; clone_size: .; cdr3_aa: CASSRKDRGLPQQYF; cdr3_nt: TGTGCCAGCAGCCGTAAGGACAGGGGGCTACCTCAGCAGTACTTC
j_call: TRBJ1-1; d_call: .; v_call: TRBV27; clone_size: once; cdr3_aa: CASSRPGGENTEAFF; cdr3_nt: TGTGCCAGCAGTCGACCGGGGGGAGAGAACACTGAAGCTTTCTTT
j_call: TRBJ2-2; d_call: TRBD1; v_call: TRBV27; clone_size: .; cdr3_aa: CASTCRTGTGELFF; cdr3_nt: TGTGCCAGCACCTGTCGGACAGGGACCGGGGAGCTGTTTTTT
j_call: TRBJ2-7; d_call: .; v_call: TRBV10-1; clone_size: .; cdr3_aa: CASSESIEGSYEQYF; cdr3_nt: TGCGCCAGCAGTGAGTCTATAGAGGGCAGCTACGAGCAGTACTTC
j_call: TRBJ1-5; d_call: .; v_call: TRBV5-5; clone_size: .; cdr3_aa: CASSLAPASNQPQHF; cdr3_nt: TGTGCCAGCAGCTTGGCCCCGGCTAGCAATCAGCCCCAGCATTTT
j_call: TRBJ2-3; d_call: TRBD1; v_call: TRBV5-4; clone_size: few; cdr3_aa: CASSSRTGKIGTDTQYF; cdr3_nt: TGTGCCAGCAGCTCGAGGACAGGGAAGATTGGCACAGATACGCAGTATTTT
j_call: TRBJ2-7; d_call: .; v_call: TRBV10-3; clone_size: .; cdr3_aa: CATSTDPREQYF; cdr3_nt: TGTGCCACTAGCACAGATCCGAGAGAGCAGTACTTC
j_call: TRBJ1-1; d_call: TRBD1; v_call: TRBV23-1; clone_size: once; cdr3_aa: CASSQSDRGTEAFF; cdr3_nt: TGCGCCAGCAGTCAATCCGACAGGGGGACTGAAGCTTTCTTT
j_call: TRBJ2-4; d_call: .; v_call: TRBV20-1; clone_size: .; cdr3_aa: CSAQRERSVNF; cdr3_nt: TGCAGTGCCCAACGCGAGCGTAGTGTCAACTTC
j_call: TRBJ2-1; d_call: TRBD2; v_call: TRBV28; clone_size: .; cdr3_aa: CASSPGLAGVGEQFF; cdr3_nt: TGTGCCAGCAGTCCCGGACTAGCGGGAGTAGGTGAGCAGTTCTTC
j_call: TRBJ1-1; d_call: TRBD1; v_call: TRBV30; clone_size: .; cdr3_aa: CAWSQEGAGPEAFF; cdr3_nt: TGTGCCTGGAGTCAGGAGGGGGCCGGACCTGAAGCTTTCTTT
j_call: TRBJ1-1; d_call: TRBD1; v_call: TRBV11-2; clone_size: .; cdr3_aa: CASSPRDRGLLTEAFF; cdr3_nt: TGTGCCAGCAGCCCCCGGGACAGGGGGCTTTTGACTGAAGCTTTCTTT
j_call: TRBJ2-3; d_call: TRBD2; v_call: TRBV30; clone_size: .; cdr3_aa: CAWISGRATDTQYF; cdr3_nt: TGTGCCTGGATTAGCGGGAGGGCCACAGATACGCAGTATTTT
j_call: TRBJ2-7; d_call: .; v_call: TRBV28; clone_size: .; cdr3_aa: CASSEGGVVHEQYF; cdr3_nt: TGTGCCAGCAGCGAGGGGGGAGTAGTCCACGAGCAGTACTTC
j_call: TRBJ2-6; d_call: .; v_call: TRBV7-8; clone_size: .; cdr3_aa: CASSLPRNARGTWGANVLTF; cdr3_nt: TGTGCCAGCAGCTTACCCCGAAATGCTCGTGGGACTTGGGGGGCCAACGTCCTGACTTTC
j_call: TRBJ1-5; d_call: .; v_call: TRBV28; clone_size: once; cdr3_aa: CASSSQDLISNQPQHF; cdr3_nt: TGTGCCAGCAGTTCTCAAGACCTAATTAGCAATCAGCCCCAGCATTTT
j_call: TRBJ2-5; d_call: TRBD2; v_call: TRBV7-8; clone_size: .; cdr3_aa: CASSLRGRAWETQYF; cdr3_nt: TGTGCCAGCAGCTTACGCGGGAGGGCCTGGGAGACCCAGTACTTC
j_call: TRBJ2-7; d_call: .; v_call: TRBV5-1; clone_size: .; cdr3_aa: CASSLEAGCYEQYF; cdr3_nt: TGCGCCAGCAGCTTGGAGGCAGGGTGCTACGAGCAGTACTTC
j_call: TRBJ1-1; d_call: .; v_call: TRBV10-2; clone_size: .; cdr3_aa: CASSGFDRAKRAFF; cdr3_nt: TGCGCCAGCAGTGGATTTGACCGGGCTAAGAGGGCTTTCTTT